The 19 T cell receptor beta chains presented below share a single source sample, sequenced in a study of T cells in Graves' hyperthyroidism and ophthalmopathy. RNA transcripts served as the template for amplifying TCR beta CDR3 regions. HTBI primers drove first-round RT-PCR of the TCR CDR3. TCRdb recomputed calls from the multiplex PCR reads with MiXCR, one row per CDR3 protein. The sample records approximately 590,000 distinct CDR3 sequences, approximately 14% being singletons. Material: blood. Receptors originate from a woman in her thirties with Graves' hyperthyroidism.

The chain has TRBV6-1 and TRBJ1-3; D remains ambiguous. Germline values: CDR1 MNHNS, CDR2 SASEGT. V lost 6 bases and J lost 0, with 12 bases in between. The CDR3 runs to 15 residues. As DNA, the CDR3 is TGTGCCAGCAGGCCCACGATCCTCTCTGGAAACACCATATATTTT. This codes for CASRPTILSGNTIYF.

This clonotype showed up many times. V is TRBV30 and J is TRBJ2-1; D perhaps matches TRBD2 (5 bases). CDR1 is GTSNPN, CDR2 SVGIG, per germline (reference sequence). The V gene lost 5 bases and the J gene lost 6 bases, with 17 bases spanning the gap. This CDR3 is built from 14 residues. CDR3 in DNA: TGTGCCTGGTGCCTAGATGGGAGTGGCAATGAGCAGTTCTTC. Encoded protein: CAWCLDGSGNEQFF.

This clonotype was recorded many times. CDR3 protein: CASSPGIAGGEQYF. The CDR3 nucleotides are TGTGCCAGCAGCCCCGGGATAGCGGGAGGCGAGCAGTACTTC. V and J are TRBV27 and TRBJ2-7; 10 bases align to TRBD2. Germline V gene data show CDR1 as MNHEY and CDR2 as SMNVEV (reference sequence). The CDR3 covers 14 residues. V trimming: 6 bases; J trimming: 6 bases; junction bases outside the gene matches: 8.

This clonotype was recorded at least ten times. This chain links TRBV7-9 with TRBJ2-7; TRBD2 matches 10 bases. This CDR3 is 16 amino acids long. CDR1 and CDR2 (germline): SEHNR, FQNEAQ (reference sequence). J lost 6 bases, V lost 4 bases, and 12 bases had no gene match. Here the CDR3 DNA reads TGTGCCAGCAGCTCTGGGGCTAGCGGGAGCTTGGGCGAGCAGTACTTC. It codes for CASSSGASGSLGEQYF. Based on the CDR3 plus reference TRBV7-9 and TRBJ2-7, the full variable domain is DTGVSQNPRHKITKRGQNVTFRCDPISEHNRLYWYRQTLGQGPEFLTYFQNEAQLEKSRLLSDRFSAERPKGSFSTLEIQRTEQGDSAMYLCASSSGASGSLGEQYFGPGTRLTVT.

The V gene is TRBV19, the J gene TRBJ2-3; D call uncertain. Per the germline V gene, CDR1 is LNHDA and CDR2 is SQIVND (reference sequence). Trimming took 4 bases from V and 3 from J, leaving 5 bases between them. The CDR3 length is 12 residues. CDR3 region: CASSKATDTQYF. The DNA of the CDR3 is TGTGCCAGTAGTAAGGCGACAGATACGCAGTATTTT.

The CDR3 nucleotides are TGCAGCGTTGTTGTTTTCCGTGGCTACACCTTC. Its protein product is CSVVVFRGYTF. The chain is built from TRBV29-1 and TRBJ1-2; no clear D gene. Germline V gene lookup returns CDR1 SQVTM and CDR2 ANQGSEA. The CDR3 loop spans 11 amino acids. V was cut by 4 bases and J by 7 bases, with 10 bases left in between.

This clonotype has a handful of counts. V and J are TRBV10-3 and TRBJ2-3; D gene unclear. The CDR3 contains 11 residues. Germline V CDR1 and CDR2: ENHRY, SYGVKD. V was shortened by 10 bases and J by 1 base, with 6 bases between the two germline ends. CDR3 coding DNA: TGTGCCACCCGTCGCACAGATACGCAGTATTTT. Translating it yields CATRRTDTQYF.

The chain couples TRBV5-8 to TRBJ2-1; D not resolved. The length of the CDR3 is 15 residues. Trimming removed 4 bases from V and 2 bases from J, with 13 bases in between. Germline V lookup: CDR1 SGHTS, CDR2 YDEGEE. The CDR3 loop reads CASSPRVTAYNEQFF. CDR3 nucleotide sequence: TGTGCCAGCAGCCCCCGGGTCACCGCCTACAATGAGCAGTTCTTC.

This clonotype was detected ten times or more. The chain combines TRBV15 with TRBJ1-1; TRBD1 is a possible D gene (6 bases). The CDR3 spans 13 residues. Trimming cost V 1 base and J 3 bases, with 6 bases left between them. Germline V gene data show CDR1 as LNHNV and CDR2 as YYDKDF (reference sequence). The DNA of the CDR3 is TGTGCCACCAGCAGAGGACAGGACACTGAAGCTTTCTTT. Translated, it gives CATSRGQDTEAFF.

This sequence joins TRBV5-1 and TRBJ2-2; 8 bases are a match to TRBD2. The V segment lost 0 bases and the J segment 3 bases; nucleotides outside the gene matches: 10. Germline CDR1 and CDR2: SGHRS and YFSETQ. The CDR3 spans 18 residues. The CDR3 nucleotides are TGCGCCAGCAGCTTGGCCGAGCCCGGGAGGGGAGACACCGGGGAGCTGTTTTTT. It translates to CASSLAEPGRGDTGELFF.

This clonotype was counted once. This sequence may be a read error, since a much larger clone differs from it by one base. The chain joins TRBV10-3 to TRBJ2-7; 10 nucleotides line up with TRBD1. V lost 6 bases to trimming and J lost 7 bases; unmatched junction nucleotides: 9. CDR1 is ENHRY and CDR2 is SYGVKD in the germline V gene. CDR3 length: 14 residues. The CDR3 protein is CAIRTGTGDTEQYF. In nucleotides, the CDR3 is TGTGCCATCAGGACCGGGACAGGGGATACTGAGCAGTACTTC.

As DNA, the CDR3 is TGTGCCAGTAGTATGAGACCCCCAACCTGGACAGGGGGTACTGACGAGCAGTACTTC. Its protein is CASSMRPPTWTGGTDEQYF. The V gene is TRBV19, the J gene TRBJ2-7; 10 positions agree with TRBD1. The CDR3 has 19 residues. CDR1 is LNHDA and CDR2 is SQIVND in the germline V gene (reference sequence). Losses at the gene ends were 3 bases for V and 5 bases for J; bases not matched to a gene: 19.

The CDR3 loop is CASSPVDWINEQFF. The CDR3 coding sequence is TGTGCCAGCAGCCCTGTTGACTGGATTAATGAGCAGTTCTTC. The rearrangement links TRBV12-3 or TRBV12-4 to TRBJ2-1; D not resolved. V was pared by 6 bases and J by 7 bases, with 16 bases between. The CDR3 runs 14 residues.

In this sample, this clonotype turned up many times. V gene TRBV5-1 combines with J gene TRBJ2-3; 7 bases fit TRBD2. V lost 0 bases and J lost 1; bases outside the gene matches: 11. The CDR3 is 18 residues long. The germline CDR1 and CDR2 sequences are SGHRS and YFSETQ. The CDR3 DNA follows: TGCGCCAGCAGCTTGGTGGGGCGGGAGTTCGTCGGCACAGATACGCAGTATTTT. It is translated as CASSLVGREFVGTDTQYF.

This clonotype showed up many times. V is TRBV7-3 and J is TRBJ2-7; D not certain. Germline loops: CDR1 SGHTA, CDR2 FQGTGA. The CDR3 is 13 residues long. V shed 1 base and J shed 7 bases, with 11 bases lying between them. The CDR3 sequence is CASSLMEGNEQYF. CDR3 DNA sequence: TGTGCCAGCAGCTTAATGGAAGGGAATGAGCAGTACTTC.

In its sample, this clonotype was seen many times. The rearrangement uses TRBV20-1 and TRBJ2-3; possible D gene TRBD1, 5 bases. Trimming stripped 0 bases from V and 3 bases from J, with 16 bases between. From germline, CDR1 is DFQATT and CDR2 SNEGSKA (reference sequence). The CDR3 totals 16 residues. CDR3 in amino acids: CSARDGRRDATDTQYF. CDR3 nucleotides: TGCAGTGCTAGAGATGGGCGCAGGGATGCAACAGATACGCAGTATTTT.

J is TRBJ2-5 and V is TRBV20-1; 9 bases agree with TRBD2. This CDR3 is built from 15 residues. Trimming removed 3 bases from V and 5 bases from J; junction bases left unmatched: 10. Per the germline V gene, CDR1 is DFQATT and CDR2 is SNEGSKA (reference sequence). Here the CDR3 reads CSASWVAGDLETQYF. CDR3 bases: TGCAGTGCTAGTTGGGTAGCGGGAGATCTGGAGACCCAGTACTTC.

The rearrangement links TRBV9 to TRBJ1-2, with TRBD1 identical over 7 bases. Per germline, CDR1 SGDLS and CDR2 YYNGEE. Unmatched junction bases numbered 3, after V lost 0 bases and J lost 4 bases. This CDR3 comprises 14 residues. The CDR3 DNA reads TGTGCCAGCAGCGTAGGGGACAGTTCCTATGGCTACACCTTC. Its protein is CASSVGDSSYGYTF.

This clonotype was seen a few times. The chain couples TRBV29-1 to TRBJ2-1; 14 bases fit TRBD2. The junction had 5 bases not matched to a gene; V was cut back by 2 bases and J by 5 bases. The CDR3 consists of 16 residues. CDR1 and CDR2 (germline): SQVTM, ANQGSEA. The CDR3 reads CSVESGTSGRHNEQFF. CDR3 DNA sequence: TGCAGCGTTGAATCGGGGACTAGCGGGAGACACAATGAGCAGTTCTTC.